This T cell receptor (beta chain) is drawn from a study of regulatory T cells in long-lasting Graves disease (dated by TCRdb to about 2021). About the investigation overall: In the newly diagnosed Graves' disease group, patients had been taking antithyroid drugs for less than 3 months. A total of 35 or so samples were covered by TCR sequencing, comprising some 13 persistent and 20 newly diagnosed Graves' disease patients. Persistent Graves' disease patients were compared with newly diagnosed Graves' disease patients by peripheral blood TCR sequencing and RNA sequencing. The study was registered as a clinical trial and conducted in China. What the authors observed across the whole study: Sequencing and analysis were restricted to the TCR beta chain. Because the primary lesion, thyroid tissue, could not be accessed, the study looked at peripheral blood alone. The small sample size was acknowledged by the authors as a limitation that may reduce accuracy. A larger number of public clonotypes was shared among persistent patients (more than 2,500) than among newly diagnosed patients (approximately 1,000). Persistent disease showed preferential use of TRBV28, TRBJ1-2 and TRBJ2-5, whereas newly diagnosed disease favored TRBV20-1 and TRBJ2-1. Compared with newly diagnosed patients, patients with persistent Graves' disease had lower TCR Shannon entropy and fewer highly expanded clones, which suggests clonal expansion.

The library was built by means of multiplex PCR. Sequencing used an Illumina HiSeq 4000. TCR beta libraries were built with iRepertoire HTBI primers and Arm-PCR amplification of CDR3 regions. Before sequencing, the PCR products underwent gel purification. From the authors' description of their analysis: A total of 62 TRBV and more than twelve TRBJ segments were identified across samples and were used for gene usage analysis of CDR3 amino acid clonotypes. COPE and FqMerger were used to merge filtered high-quality paired reads into contigs. BLAST was used to align contigs to the IMGT TRBV, TRBD and TRBJ reference genes, and CDR3 was defined following IMGT. Any clonotype with a frequency above 0.1% was counted as a highly expanded clone. Shannon entropy served as the measure of repertoire diversity, while the Gini coefficient captured V-J evenness. Public clonotypes were defined as clonotypes shared by more than one individual. TCRdb trimmed the raw reads at Q25, called clones with MiXCR and kept productive beta chains. Every entry covers one CDR3 protein and lists the most common genes and DNA from its rows. The V and J calls were determined by TCRdb, not by the authors. This sample holds 300,000 to 400,000 distinct CDR3 sequences; roughly 17% were observed only once. Together, the top ten hold roughly 29% of the sample.

V and J lose 0 bases and 7 bases, and a span of 10 bases separates them. Based on the germline V gene, the CDR1 and CDR2 sequences are SGHRS and YFSETQ. Including cysteine and phenylalanine, the CDR3 has 14 amino acids. Just CDR3 DNA is preserved here, 42 bases in frame from base 1. The sample's time point label, decoded: newly diagnosed GD, antithyroid drugs for less than 3 months. RNA was extracted from PBMCs in TRIzol for both TCR sequencing and RNA sequencing. The diagnosis of Graves' disease was made according to American Thyroid Association guidelines. Patients were recruited from an endocrinology department in Xi'an, China. Each patient gave 8.5 to 9.5 milliliters of peripheral blood, collected in an EDTA anticoagulant tube. PBMCs were isolated by Ficoll Paque Plus density gradient separation without further T cell sorting. RNA quality was checked with an Agilent 2100 Bioanalyzer and agarose gel, and concentration with a NanoDrop 2000.

In its sample, this clonotype was seen many times. The antigen this receptor binds is unknown. Per-base qualities were not stored, and no clone one base away is much larger. These data also featured in a second study, about T cells in Graves' hyperthyroidism and ophthalmopathy. Drawing on the second study: Stable Graves' hyperthyroidism was defined as no progression to ophthalmopathy during 18 months of follow-up. Hyperthyroidism patients were aged 18 to 65 years and newly diagnosed, with disease duration of less than 2 months. Exclusion was applied to patients with uncontrolled infections, other autoimmune diseases, pregnancy or lactation. Diagnoses were based on clinical symptoms, serum thyroxine and TRAb, thyroid ultrasound and orbital computed tomography. For the first round of RT-PCR on the TCR CDR3, the HTBI primer set was used together with the Qiagen OneStep RT-PCR kit. Most expanded thyroid clonotypes (frequency above 0.001) were also detected in blood, suggesting blood repertoires may reflect thyroid immune responses. In cross-validation, a model built on a 13 V-J signature told ophthalmopathy apart from stable hyperthyroidism with under 90% sensitivity and about 81% specificity, and in testing the same model reached 80%/75%. In validation, the model predicted progression to ophthalmopathy a median of 6.5 months before onset, with 70% to 71% sensitivity and roughly 77% specificity. To identify TCR V-J signatures that set the groups apart, the researchers used a discovery cohort of about a hundred patients, made up of 40 to 45 with Graves' ophthalmopathy and 57 with stable Graves' hyperthyroidism. Prospective prediction of ophthalmopathy was tested in an independent validation cohort of approximately 19 hyperthyroidism patients and 15 to 17 patients who later progressed to ophthalmopathy. The approximately 100 discovery patients were randomly split 7:3 into training and test sets. In roughly six Graves' hyperthyroidism patients, the study also compared T-cell repertoires from thyroid tissue with T-cell repertoires from blood. Following sampling, methimazole starting at 30 mg daily was given to hyperthyroidism patients, and high-dose intravenous methylprednisolone was given to ophthalmopathy patients. Libraries were constructed in a second round of multiplex PCR, after which size selection and purification were carried out. Libraries were sequenced paired-end with 100 bp reads on an Illumina HiSeq2000. SOAPnuke was used to process the raw data, with reads discarded if the reads contained adapters or uncalled bases, had a mean Phred below 15, or lacked an exact constant-primer or identifier match. COPE v1.2.5 was used to merge the high-quality paired reads, and each unique nucleotide sequence was defined as a clonotype. MiTCR v1.1 was used to align clonotypes to the IMGT TRBV, TRBD and TRBJ reference segments. The analysis was restricted to V-J combinations with a frequency above 0.0001, which together covered 99% to 99.2% of the repertoires. A TCS score was defined as the ratio between F50 (clonal expansion) and ExV (chaos), using BLOSUM62-based TCRdist between CDR3 peptides within each V-J. Welch's t-statistics and random forest reduced around 520 V-J features to roughly 13, which were used in a naive Bayes classifier (R e1071). Sample size was not statistically predetermined, and investigators were not blinded to group allocation. The paper describes TCR Vbeta CDR3 sequencing of 135 peripheral blood samples, made up of some 42 ophthalmopathy patients, approximately 73 hyperthyroidism patients and roughly 17 progressor patients.

The sequence came from a man between 40 and 49 years old with Graves disease. Donor details come from another sample of the same person, matched by shared clones. The V gene is TRBV5-1 and the J gene is TRBJ1-4; no D segment can be confidently identified. The sequencing used peripheral blood mononuclear cells (PBMCs), collected at new diagnosis, from a patient treated with antithyroid drugs. The CDR3 reads as follows: CASSLDGASEKLFF. The DNA sequence is given as TGCGCCAGCAGCTTGGACGGTGCCAGTGAAAAACTGTTTTTT.